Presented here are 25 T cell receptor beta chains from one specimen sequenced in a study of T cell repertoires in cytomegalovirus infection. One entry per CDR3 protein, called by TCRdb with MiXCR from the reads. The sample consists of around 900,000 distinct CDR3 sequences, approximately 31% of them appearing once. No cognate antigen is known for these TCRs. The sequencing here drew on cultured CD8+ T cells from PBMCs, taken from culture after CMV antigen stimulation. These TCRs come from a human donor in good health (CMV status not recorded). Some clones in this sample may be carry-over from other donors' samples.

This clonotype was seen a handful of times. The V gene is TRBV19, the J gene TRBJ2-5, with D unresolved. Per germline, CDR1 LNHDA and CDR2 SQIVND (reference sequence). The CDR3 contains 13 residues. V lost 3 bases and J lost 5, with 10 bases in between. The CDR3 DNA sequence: TGTGCCAGTAGTATGAAGTTGCACGAGACCCAGTACTTC. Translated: CASSMKLHETQYF.

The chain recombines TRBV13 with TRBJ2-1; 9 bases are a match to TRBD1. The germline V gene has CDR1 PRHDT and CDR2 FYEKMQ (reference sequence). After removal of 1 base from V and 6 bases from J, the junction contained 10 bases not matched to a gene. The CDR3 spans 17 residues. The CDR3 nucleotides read TGTGCCAGCAGCTTAGAGCCACAGGGGGCGCGTAGCAATGAGCAGTTCTTC. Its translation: CASSLEPQGARSNEQFF.

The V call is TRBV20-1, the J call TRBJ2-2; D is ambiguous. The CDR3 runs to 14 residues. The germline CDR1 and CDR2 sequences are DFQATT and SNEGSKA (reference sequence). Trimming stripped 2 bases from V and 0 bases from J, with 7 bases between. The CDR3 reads CSARSKTNTGELFF. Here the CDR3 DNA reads TGCAGTGCTAGATCCAAGACGAACACCGGGGAGCTGTTTTTT.

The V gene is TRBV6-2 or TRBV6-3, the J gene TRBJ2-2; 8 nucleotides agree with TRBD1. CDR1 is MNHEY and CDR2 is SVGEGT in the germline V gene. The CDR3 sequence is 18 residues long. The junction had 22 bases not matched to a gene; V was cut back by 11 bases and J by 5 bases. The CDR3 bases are TGTGCCTCCTGCCGGACAGGGCGCGCGAGACCCATTACCGGGGAGCTGTTTTTT. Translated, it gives CASCRTGRARPITGELFF.

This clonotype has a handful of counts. The CDR3 DNA reads TGTGCCAGCACCGATGGCAGGGAAGACACAATCGGGGAGCTGTTTTTT. Translation gives CASTDGREDTIGELFF. The chain links TRBV6-2 or TRBV6-3 to TRBJ2-2, with D tentatively TRBD1 (5 bases). Trimming stripped 7 bases from V and 7 bases from J, with 22 bases between. The CDR3 is made up of 16 amino acids. The germline CDR1 and CDR2 sequences are MNHEY and SVGEGT.

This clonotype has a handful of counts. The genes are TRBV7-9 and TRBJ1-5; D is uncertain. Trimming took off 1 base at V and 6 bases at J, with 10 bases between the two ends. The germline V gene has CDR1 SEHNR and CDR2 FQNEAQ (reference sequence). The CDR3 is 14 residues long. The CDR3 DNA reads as TGTGCCAGCAGCTTAGACGCGTTTGGTCAGCCCCAGCATTTT. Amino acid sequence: CASSLDAFGQPQHF.

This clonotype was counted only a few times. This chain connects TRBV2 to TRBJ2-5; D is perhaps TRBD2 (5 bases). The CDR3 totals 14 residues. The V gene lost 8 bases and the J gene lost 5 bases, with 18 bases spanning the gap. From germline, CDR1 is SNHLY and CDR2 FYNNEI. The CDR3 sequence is CASLPDWARETQYF. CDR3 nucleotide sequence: TGTGCCAGCTTACCGGACTGGGCCAGGGAGACCCAGTACTTC. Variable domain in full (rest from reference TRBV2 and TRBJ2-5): EPEVTQTPSHQVTQMGQEVILRCVPISNHLYFYWYRQILGQKVEFLVSFYNNEISEKSEIFDDQFSVERPDGSNFTLKIRSTKLEDSAMYFCASLPDWARETQYFGPGTRLLVL.

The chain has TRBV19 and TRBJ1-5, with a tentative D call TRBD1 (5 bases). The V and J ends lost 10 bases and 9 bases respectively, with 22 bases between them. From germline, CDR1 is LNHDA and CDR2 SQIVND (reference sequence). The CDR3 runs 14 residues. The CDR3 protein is CATTPGTGSWPQHF. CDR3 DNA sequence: TGTGCCACCACCCCCGGGACGGGTTCATGGCCCCAGCATTTT.

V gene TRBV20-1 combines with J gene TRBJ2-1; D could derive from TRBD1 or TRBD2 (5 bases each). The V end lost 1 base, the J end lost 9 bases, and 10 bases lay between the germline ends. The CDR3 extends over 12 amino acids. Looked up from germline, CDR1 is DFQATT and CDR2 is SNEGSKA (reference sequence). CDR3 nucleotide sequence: TGCAGTGCTAGAGGTGAGGGGATTGAGCAGTTCTTC. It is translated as CSARGEGIEQFF.

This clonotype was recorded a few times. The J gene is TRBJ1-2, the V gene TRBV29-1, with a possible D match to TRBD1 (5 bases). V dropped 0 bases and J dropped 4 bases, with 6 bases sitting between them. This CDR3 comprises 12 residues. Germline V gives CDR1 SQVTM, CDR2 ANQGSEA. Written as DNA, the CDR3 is TGCAGCGTTGAAGAGGGGGGCTATGGCTACACCTTC. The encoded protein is CSVEEGGYGYTF.

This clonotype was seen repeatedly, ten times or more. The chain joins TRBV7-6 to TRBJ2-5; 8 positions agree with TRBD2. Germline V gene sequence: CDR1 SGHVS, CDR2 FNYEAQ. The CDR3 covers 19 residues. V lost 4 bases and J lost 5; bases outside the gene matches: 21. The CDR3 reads CASSSRTSGGSFVAETQYF. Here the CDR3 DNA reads TGTGCCAGCAGCTCCCGAACTAGCGGCGGCTCTTTTGTCGCGGAGACCCAGTACTTC.

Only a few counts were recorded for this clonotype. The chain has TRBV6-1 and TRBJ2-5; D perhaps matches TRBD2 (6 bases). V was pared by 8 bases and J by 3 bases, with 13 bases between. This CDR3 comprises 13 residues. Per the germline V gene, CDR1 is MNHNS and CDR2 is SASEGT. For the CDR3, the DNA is TGTGCCAGCCCCCGGGACTTCGAAGAGACCCAGTACTTC. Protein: CASPRDFEETQYF.

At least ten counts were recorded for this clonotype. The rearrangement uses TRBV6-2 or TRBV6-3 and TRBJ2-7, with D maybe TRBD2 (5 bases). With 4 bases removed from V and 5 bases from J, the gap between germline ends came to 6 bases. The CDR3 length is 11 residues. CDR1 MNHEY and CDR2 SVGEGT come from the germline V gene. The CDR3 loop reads CASSFGDEQYV. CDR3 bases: TGTGCCAGCAGTTTCGGGGACGAGCAGTACGTC.

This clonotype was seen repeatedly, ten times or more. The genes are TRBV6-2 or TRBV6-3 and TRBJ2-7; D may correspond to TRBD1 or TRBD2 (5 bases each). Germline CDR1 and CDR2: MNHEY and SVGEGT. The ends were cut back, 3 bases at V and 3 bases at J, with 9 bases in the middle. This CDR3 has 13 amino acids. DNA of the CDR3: TGTGCCAGCAGTTATGGGACGCTCTACGAGCAGTACGTC. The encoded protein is CASSYGTLYEQYV.

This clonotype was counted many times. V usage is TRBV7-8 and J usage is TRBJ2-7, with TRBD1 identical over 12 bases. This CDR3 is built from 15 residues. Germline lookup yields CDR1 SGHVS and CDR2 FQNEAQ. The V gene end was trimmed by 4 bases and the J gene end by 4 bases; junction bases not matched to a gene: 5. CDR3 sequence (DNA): TGTGCCAGCAGCTGGGGGACAGGGGGCGGGTACGAGCAGTACGTC. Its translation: CASSWGTGGGYEQYV.

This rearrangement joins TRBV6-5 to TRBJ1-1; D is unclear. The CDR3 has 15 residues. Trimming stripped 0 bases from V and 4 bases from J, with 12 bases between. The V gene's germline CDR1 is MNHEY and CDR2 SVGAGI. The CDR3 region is CASSYSNGASTEAFF. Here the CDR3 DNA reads TGTGCCAGCAGTTACTCGAATGGAGCGAGCACTGAAGCTTTCTTT.

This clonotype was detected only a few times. Here the CDR3 DNA reads TGTGCCAGCAGCCAAAAGGCGGCCCGGGGCACAGATACGCAGTATTTT. It yields the protein CASSQKAARGTDTQYF. This chain connects TRBV4-2 to TRBJ2-3; D uncertain. CDR1 is LGHNA, CDR2 YNFKEQ, per germline. This CDR3 region has 16 residues. V lost 2 bases and J lost 1, with 13 bases in between.

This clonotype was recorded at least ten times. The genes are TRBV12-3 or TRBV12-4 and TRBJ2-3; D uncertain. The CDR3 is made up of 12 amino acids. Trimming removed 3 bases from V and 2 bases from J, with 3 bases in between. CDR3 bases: TGTGCCAGCAGTTTTATCACAGATACGCAGTATTTT. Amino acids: CASSFITDTQYF.

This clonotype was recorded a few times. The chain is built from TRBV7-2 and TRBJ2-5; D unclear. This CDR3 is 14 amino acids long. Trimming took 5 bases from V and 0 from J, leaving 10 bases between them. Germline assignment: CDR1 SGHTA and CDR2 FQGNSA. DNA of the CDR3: TGTGCCAGCAGCGCTCCAGTGTACCAAGAGACCCAGTACTTC. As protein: CASSAPVYQETQYF.

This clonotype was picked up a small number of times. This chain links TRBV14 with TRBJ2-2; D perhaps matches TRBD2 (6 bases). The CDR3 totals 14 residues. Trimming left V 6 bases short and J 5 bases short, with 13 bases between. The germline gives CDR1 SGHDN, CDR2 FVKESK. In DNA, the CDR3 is TGTGCCAGCAGTTTCAAAGGGAGGACCGGGGAGCTGTTTTTT. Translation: CASSFKGRTGELFF.

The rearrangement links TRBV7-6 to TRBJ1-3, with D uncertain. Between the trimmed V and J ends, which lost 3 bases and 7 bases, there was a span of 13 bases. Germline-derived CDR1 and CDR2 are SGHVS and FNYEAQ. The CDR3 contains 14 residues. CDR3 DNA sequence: TGTGCCAGCAGCTTTCGGCAGGATGGGAACACCATATATTTT. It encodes CASSFRQDGNTIYF.

The CDR3 nucleotides read TGTGCCACCAGTGAGACCTGGGGGAAAGAGACCCAGTACTTC. Protein sequence: CATSETWGKETQYF. The chain couples TRBV24-1 to TRBJ2-5; D might be TRBD1 or TRBD2, each matching 5 bases. Germline CDR1 and CDR2: KGHDR and SFDVKD. V was shortened by 4 bases and J by 3 bases, with 11 bases between the two germline ends. The CDR3 has 14 amino acids.

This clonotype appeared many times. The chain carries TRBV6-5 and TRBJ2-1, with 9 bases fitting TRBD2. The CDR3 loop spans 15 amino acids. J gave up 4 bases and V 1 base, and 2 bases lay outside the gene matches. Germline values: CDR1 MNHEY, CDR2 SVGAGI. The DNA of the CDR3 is TGTGCCAGCAGTTACTTTGCGGGGGGGTACAATGAGCAGTTCTTC. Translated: CASSYFAGGYNEQFF.

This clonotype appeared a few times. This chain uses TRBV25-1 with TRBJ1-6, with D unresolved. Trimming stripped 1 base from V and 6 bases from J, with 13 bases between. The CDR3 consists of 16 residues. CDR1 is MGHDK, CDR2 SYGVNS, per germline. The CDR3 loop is CASSEWFDTANSPLHF. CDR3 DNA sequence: TGTGCCAGCAGTGAATGGTTTGACACAGCTAATTCACCCCTCCACTTT.

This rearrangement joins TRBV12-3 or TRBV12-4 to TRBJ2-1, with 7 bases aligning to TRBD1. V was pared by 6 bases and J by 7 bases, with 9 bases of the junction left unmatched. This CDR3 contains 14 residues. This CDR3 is CASSQATGMNEQFF. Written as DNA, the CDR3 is TGTGCCAGCAGCCAAGCGACAGGGATGAATGAGCAGTTCTTC.